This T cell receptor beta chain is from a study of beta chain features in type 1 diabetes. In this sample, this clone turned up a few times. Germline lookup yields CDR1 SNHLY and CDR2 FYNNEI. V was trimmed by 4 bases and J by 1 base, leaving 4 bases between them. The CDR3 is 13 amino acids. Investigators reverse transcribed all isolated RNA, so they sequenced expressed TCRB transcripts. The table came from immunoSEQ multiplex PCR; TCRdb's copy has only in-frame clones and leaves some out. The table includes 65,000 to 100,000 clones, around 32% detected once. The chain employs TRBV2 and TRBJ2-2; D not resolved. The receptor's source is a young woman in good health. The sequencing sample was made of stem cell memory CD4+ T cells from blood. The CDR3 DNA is TGTGCCAGCAGTGTAGAGAACACCGGGGAGCTGTTTTTT. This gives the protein CASSVENTGELFF.